One and the same sample provided the 14 T cell receptor beta chains below, sequenced in a study of blood T cells in healthy people across ages. A second 7 to 11 cycle PCR used barcoded and J-beta primers. In TCRdb, the 5' RACE reads were re-called with MiXCR into one record per CDR3 protein. There are roughly 1.5 million distinct CDR3 sequences in the sample; 40% to 45% occur only once, and approximately 4% lies in the top ten. The sample comprised blood. The receptor source for this set is a young woman in good health.

The table lists this clonotype with a few counts. The chain has TRBV4-1 and TRBJ2-7; tentative D call: TRBD2 (7 bases). The V gene lost 0 bases and the J gene lost 0 bases, with 15 bases spanning the gap. The CDR3 sequence is 17 residues long. Germline CDR1 reads MGHRA; CDR2 reads YSYEKL. CDR3 nucleotide sequence: TGCGCCAGCAGCCAAGAAGGCGCGGGGGCTCTCTCCTACGAGCAGTACTTC. Its translation is CASSQEGAGALSYEQYF.

The chain is built from TRBV12-3 or TRBV12-4 and TRBJ2-1; D is possibly TRBD2 (5 bases). V shed 1 base and J shed 6 bases, with 13 bases lying between them. The CDR3 is 15 amino acids. In DNA form, the CDR3 reads TGTGCCAGCAGTTTAGGGATCGCGGGTGGCAATGAGCAGTTCTTC. Residues: CASSLGIAGGNEQFF.

This clonotype was recorded a few times. CDR3 nucleotide sequence: TGTGCCAGCAGTTCCGACAGAGTCTGGGTCTATGGCTACACCTTC. Amino acids: CASSSDRVWVYGYTF. The chain recombines TRBV12-3 or TRBV12-4 with TRBJ1-2; D might be TRBD1 (5 bases). This CDR3 has 15 amino acids. V gave up 4 bases and J gave up 4 bases, with 16 bases separating them.

This clonotype was detected a few times. V gene TRBV7-2 combines with J gene TRBJ1-5; 7 bases are shared with TRBD1. Germline V lookup: CDR1 SGHTA, CDR2 FQGNSA. V lost 3 bases and J lost 0; bases outside the gene matches: 5. There are 16 residues in the CDR3. As DNA, the CDR3 is TGTGCCAGCAGCTTGGACAGGCAATATAGCAATCAGCCCCAGCATTTT. Translating gives CASSLDRQYSNQPQHF. Complete variable domain (other parts from reference TRBV7-2 and TRBJ1-5): GAGVSQSPSNKVTEKGKDVELRCDPISGHTALYWYRQSLGQGLEFLIYFQGNSAPDKSGLPSDRFSAERTGGSVSTLTIQRTQQEDSAVYLCASSLDRQYSNQPQHFGDGTRLSIL.

In this sample, this clonotype turned up a few times. This chain uses TRBV2 with TRBJ2-1, with unresolved D. In germline, CDR1 is SNHLY, CDR2 FYNNEI. The CDR3 loop spans 13 amino acids. V was shortened by 4 bases and J by 11 bases, with 15 bases between the two germline ends. The CDR3 reads CASSATRNRKQFF. As DNA, the CDR3 is TGTGCCAGCAGTGCCACCAGGAACAGAAAGCAGTTCTTC.

J is TRBJ2-1 and V is TRBV30; 8 nucleotides agree with TRBD2. Germline V lookup: CDR1 GTSNPN, CDR2 SVGIG (reference sequence). This CDR3 contains 13 residues. V dropped 5 bases and J dropped 4; count of bases not matched to a gene: 4. CDR3 sequence: CAWAGTSYNEQFF. CDR3 DNA sequence: TGTGCCTGGGCCGGGACTAGTTACAATGAGCAGTTCTTC.

This chain joins TRBV2 and TRBJ1-1; D is possibly TRBD1 (5 bases). V lost 5 bases to trimming and J lost 4 bases, with 14 bases between them. The CDR3 consists of 14 residues. Germline V gene lookup returns CDR1 SNHLY and CDR2 FYNNEI. Here the CDR3 reads CASSSQGPGTEAFF. The CDR3 DNA follows: TGTGCCAGCAGTTCCCAGGGCCCGGGCACTGAAGCTTTCTTT.

The chain joins TRBV20-1 to TRBJ2-4, with 7 nucleotides matching TRBD2. CDR3 length equals 17 residues. CDR1 DFQATT and CDR2 SNEGSKA come from the germline V gene (reference sequence). Trimming cost V 0 bases and J 5 bases; bases outside gene matches: 13. CDR3 protein: CSARDLSGARWENIQYF. DNA of the CDR3: TGCAGTGCTAGAGATTTGAGCGGGGCCAGGTGGGAAAACATTCAGTACTTC.

In DNA, the CDR3 is TGTGCCAGCAGCTTAGACGGGGGACCACTCAATGAGCAGTTCTTC. This gives the protein CASSLDGGPLNEQFF. The rearrangement joins TRBV7-9 to TRBJ2-1; TRBD2 is a possible D gene (6 bases). The length of the CDR3 is 15 residues. Trimming removed 1 base at V and 6 bases at J, with 13 bases between. Germline V CDR1 and CDR2: SEHNR, FQNEAQ (reference sequence).

The chain carries TRBV20-1 and TRBJ2-3, with TRBD2 identical over 8 bases. Germline CDR1 is DFQATT and CDR2 is SNEGSKA (reference sequence). The ends lost 2 bases at V and 2 bases at J; junction bases unmatched: 12. The CDR3 totals 17 residues. The CDR3 DNA sequence: TGCAGTGCTAGATCCGGGGGGGTAGGCGGGGACACAGATACGCAGTATTTT. It is translated as CSARSGGVGGDTDTQYF.

The chain recombines TRBV12-3 or TRBV12-4 with TRBJ1-1; D gene unclear. The CDR3 extends over 15 amino acids. V was trimmed by 7 bases and J by 4 bases, leaving 19 bases between them. In nucleotides, the CDR3 is TGTGCCAGCACCTTCGGGCCGGCCTGGGTCACTGAAGCTTTCTTT. It codes for CASTFGPAWVTEAFF.

This clonotype was counted a few times. The chain employs TRBV20-1 and TRBJ2-7, with 8 bases matching TRBD2. J was trimmed by 6 bases and V by 1 base; bases with no gene match: 5. Germline lookup yields CDR1 DFQATT and CDR2 SNEGSKA (reference sequence). The CDR3 has 13 residues. DNA of the CDR3: TGCAGTGCTAGAGTGCGGGAGGTCGGCGAGCAGTACTTC. Translating gives CSARVREVGEQYF.

The chain couples TRBV6-1 to TRBJ1-5; 8 positions match TRBD1. The germline gives CDR1 MNHNS, CDR2 SASEGT. The CDR3 is made up of 14 amino acids. J gave up 6 bases and V 1 base, and 2 bases lay outside the gene matches. CDR3 region: CASSEGQGPQPQHF. The CDR3 nucleotides read TGTGCCAGCAGTGAAGGACAGGGGCCTCAGCCCCAGCATTTT.

The rearrangement joins TRBV4-3 to TRBJ2-7, with D possibly called TRBD1 or TRBD2 (5 bases each). CDR1 LGHNA and CDR2 YSLEER come from the germline V gene. This CDR3 comprises 16 residues. Deletions cut 0 bases from V and 7 bases from J, with 19 bases between. In nucleotides, the CDR3 is TGCGCCAGCAGCCAAGATGGGGTTGGGGGAAACAATGAGCAGTACTTC. Translation gives CASSQDGVGGNNEQYF.